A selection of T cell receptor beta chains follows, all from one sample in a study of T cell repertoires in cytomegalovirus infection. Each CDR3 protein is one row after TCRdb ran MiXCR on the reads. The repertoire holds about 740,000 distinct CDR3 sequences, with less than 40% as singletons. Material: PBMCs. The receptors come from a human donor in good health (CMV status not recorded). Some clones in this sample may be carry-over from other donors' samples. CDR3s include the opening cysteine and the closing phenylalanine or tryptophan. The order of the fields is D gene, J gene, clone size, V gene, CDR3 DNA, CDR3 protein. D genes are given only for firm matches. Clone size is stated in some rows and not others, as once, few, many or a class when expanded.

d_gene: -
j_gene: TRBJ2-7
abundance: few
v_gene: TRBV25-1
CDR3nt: TGTGCCAGCAGTGAATTAGGGCGAGCCTACGAGCAGTACTTC
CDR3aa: CASSELGRAYEQYF

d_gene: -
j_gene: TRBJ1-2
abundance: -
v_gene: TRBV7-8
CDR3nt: TGTGCCAGCAGCTTAGGGGACGGAGGGAATGGCTACACCTTC
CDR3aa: CASSLGDGGNGYTF

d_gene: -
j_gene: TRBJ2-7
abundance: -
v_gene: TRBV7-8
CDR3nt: TGTGCCAGCAGAATCGGGGCAGAAAGCTCCTACGAGCAGTACTTC
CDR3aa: CASRIGAESSYEQYF

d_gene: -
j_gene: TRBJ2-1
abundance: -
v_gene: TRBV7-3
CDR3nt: TGTGCCAGCAGCTTATTCGCTCGGGGGAGTAGCTACAATGAGCAGTTCTTC
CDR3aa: CASSLFARGSSYNEQFF

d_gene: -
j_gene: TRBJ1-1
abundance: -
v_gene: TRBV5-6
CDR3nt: TGTGCCAGCAGCTGGGGCACAATGAACACTGAAGCTTTCTTT
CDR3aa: CASSWGTMNTEAFF

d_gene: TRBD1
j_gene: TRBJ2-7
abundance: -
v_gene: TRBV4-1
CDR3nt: TGCGCCAGCAGCCATAGGACAGGGCTACACGAGCAGTACTTC
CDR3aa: CASSHRTGLHEQYF

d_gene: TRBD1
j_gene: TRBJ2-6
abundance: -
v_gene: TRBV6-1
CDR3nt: TGTGCCAGCAGCCTCGGACAGGTCGGGGCCAACGTCCTGACTTTC
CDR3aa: CASSLGQVGANVLTF

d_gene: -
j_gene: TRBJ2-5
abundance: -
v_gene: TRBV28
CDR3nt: TGTGCCAGCACTGCAACTTCGGGGGCGAGGGAGACCCAGTACTTC
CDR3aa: CASTATSGARETQYF

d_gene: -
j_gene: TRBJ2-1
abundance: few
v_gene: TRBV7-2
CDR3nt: TGTGCCAGCAGCCCCCCCCGAGCCCCTTACAATGAGCAGTTCTTC
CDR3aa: CASSPPRAPYNEQFF

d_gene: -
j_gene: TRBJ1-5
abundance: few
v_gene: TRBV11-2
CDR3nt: TGTGCCAGCAGCTTAGAAAACCTAGGGAATCAGCCCCAGCATTTT
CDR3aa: CASSLENLGNQPQHF

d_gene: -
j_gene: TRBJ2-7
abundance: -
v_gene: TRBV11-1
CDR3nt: TGTGCCAGCAGCTCTGACAGAGAGTACGAGCAGTACTTC
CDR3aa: CASSSDREYEQYF

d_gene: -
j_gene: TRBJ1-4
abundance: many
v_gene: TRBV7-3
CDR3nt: TGTGCCAGCAGCACTAGTACAGGGAACGAAAAACTGTTTTTT
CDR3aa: CASSTSTGNEKLFF

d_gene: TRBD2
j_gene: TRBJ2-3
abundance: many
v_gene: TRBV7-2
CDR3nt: TGTGCCAGCAGCTTAGCGGGAGGGCCGGCAGATACGCAGTATTTT
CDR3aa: CASSLAGGPADTQYF

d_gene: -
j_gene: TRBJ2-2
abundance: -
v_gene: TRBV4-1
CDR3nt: TGCGCCAGCAGCCAAGAGGGAGGGGAGCTGTTTTTT
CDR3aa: CASSQEGGELFF

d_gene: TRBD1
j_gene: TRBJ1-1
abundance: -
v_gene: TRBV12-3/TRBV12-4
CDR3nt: TGTGCCAGCAGCCAAAACAGGGGCATGAACAATGAAGCTTTCTTT
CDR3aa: CASSQNRGMNNEAFF

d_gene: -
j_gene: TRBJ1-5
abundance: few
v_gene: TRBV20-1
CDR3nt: TGCAGTGCTAGACCCGACAGGTCCCGCAATCAGCCCCAGCATTTT
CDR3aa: CSARPDRSRNQPQHF

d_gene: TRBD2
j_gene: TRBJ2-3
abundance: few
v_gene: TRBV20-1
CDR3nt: TGCAGTGCTAGGACTAGCGGGAGACAGAAGCAGTATTTT
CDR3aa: CSARTSGRQKQYF

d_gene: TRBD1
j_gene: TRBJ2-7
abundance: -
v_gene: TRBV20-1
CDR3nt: TGCAGTGCTAGGACAGGGTCCGAGCAGTACTTC
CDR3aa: CSARTGSEQYF

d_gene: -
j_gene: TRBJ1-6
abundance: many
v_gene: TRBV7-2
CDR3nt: TGTGCCAGCAGCCCCCAGCGAATCAATTCACCCCTCCACTTT
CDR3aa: CASSPQRINSPLHF

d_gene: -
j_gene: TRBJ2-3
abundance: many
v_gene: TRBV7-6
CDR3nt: TGTGCCAGCAGCTTAGCCACGTGGGCCAGGTACACAGATACGCAGTATTTT
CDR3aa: CASSLATWARYTDTQYF

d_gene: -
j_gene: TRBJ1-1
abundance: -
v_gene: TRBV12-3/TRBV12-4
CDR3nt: TGTGCCAGCAGTCCCTCGACAGCTAACACTGAAGCTTTCTTT
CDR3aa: CASSPSTANTEAFF

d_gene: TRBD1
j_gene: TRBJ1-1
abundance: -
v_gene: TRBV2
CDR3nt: TGTGCCAGCAGTGGCTGGGACAGGGAAGTTGAAGCTTTCTTT
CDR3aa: CASSGWDREVEAFF

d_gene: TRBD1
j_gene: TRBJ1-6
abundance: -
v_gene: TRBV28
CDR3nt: TGTGCCAGCAGTTTTCGGCAGGGGGCATTTTCACCCCTCCACTTT
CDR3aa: CASSFRQGAFSPLHF